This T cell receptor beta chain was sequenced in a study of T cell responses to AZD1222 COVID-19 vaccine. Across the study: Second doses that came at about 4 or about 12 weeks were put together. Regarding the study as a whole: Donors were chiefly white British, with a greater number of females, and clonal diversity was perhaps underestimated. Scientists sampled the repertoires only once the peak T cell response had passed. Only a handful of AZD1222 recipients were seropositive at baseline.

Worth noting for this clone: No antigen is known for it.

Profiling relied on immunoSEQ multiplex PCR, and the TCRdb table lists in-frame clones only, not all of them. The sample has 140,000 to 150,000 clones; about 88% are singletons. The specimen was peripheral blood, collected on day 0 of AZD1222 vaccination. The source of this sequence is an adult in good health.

The CDR3 DNA reads as TGTGCCAGCAGCTTGGAGAGGGAGACCCAGTACTTC. This gives the protein CASSLERETQYF. The rearrangement links TRBV11-2 to TRBJ2-5; D remains ambiguous. This CDR3 contains 12 residues. The germline V and J ends were trimmed by 3 bases and 5 bases, with 7 bases remaining between them. Germline CDR1 reads SGHAT; CDR2 reads FQNNGV.